The 9 T cell receptor beta chains below come from one sample, sequenced in a study of Graves' ophthalmopathy and Graves' hyperthyroidism. Amplified TCR beta CDR3 regions were obtained using RNA transcripts as template. RT-PCR with HTBI primers came first, then second-round multiplex PCR. TCRdb reanalysed the multiplex PCR reads using MiXCR and keeps one entry per CDR3 protein. This table holds 45,000 to 60,000 distinct CDR3 sequences, approximately 50% found once. The sequenced material came from peripheral blood. The receptors derive from an adult woman with Graves' ophthalmopathy.

This clonotype was observed once. A junction end diverges from the germline sequence, so it may reflect a read error. The rearrangement joins TRBV6-2 or TRBV6-3 to TRBJ2-7; D may be TRBD1 (6 bases). Germline V gene lookup returns CDR1 MNHEY and CDR2 SVGEGT. CDR3 length equals 14 residues. Written as DNA, the CDR3 is TGTGCAAGCAGTCGGACAGACGATTCCTACGAGCAGTACTTC. Its translation is CASSRTDDSYEQYF.

This clonotype was observed a handful of times. The junction departs from germline at one end; a sequencing error may be responsible. The chain uses TRBV7-2 and TRBJ2-7; TRBD1 might be the D (5 bases). CDR1 and CDR2 from the germline V gene are SGHTA and FQGNSA. The CDR3 length is 15 residues. The CDR3 spells CASSLVVDSSYEQHF. In DNA form, the CDR3 reads TGTGCCAGTAGCTTAGTGGTTGACAGCTCCTACGAGCAGCACTTC. Supplemented by reference TRBV7-2 and TRBJ2-7, the full variable domain reads GAGVSQSPSNKVTEKGKDVELRCDPISGHTALYWYRQSLGQGLEFLIYFQGNSAPDKSGLPSDRFSAERTGGSVSTLTIQRTQQEDSAVYLCASSLVVDSSYEQHFGPGTRLTVT.

A word on this clonotype: The junction does not match germline at one end; this may be a read error. V and J are TRBV3-1 and TRBJ1-2; 8 bases fit TRBD1. Germline lookup yields CDR1 LGHDT and CDR2 YNNKEL (reference sequence). This CDR3 contains 14 residues. The CDR3 region is CASSLTQGADGYAF. CDR3 in DNA: TGTGCCAGCAGCCTAACTCAGGGGGCGGATGGCTACGCCTTC.

The sample holds one count of this clonotype. The chain is built from TRBV9 and TRBJ1-5; D remains ambiguous. The CDR3 consists of 16 residues. V dropped 3 bases and J dropped 4 bases, with 17 bases sitting between them. The germline CDR1 and CDR2 sequences are SGDLS and YYNGEE. The CDR3 loop is CASSELVAGGNQPQHF. The CDR3 region has the DNA TGTGCCAGCAGCGAACTGGTAGCGGGAGGAAATCAGCCCCAGCATTTT.

The chain recombines TRBV28 with TRBJ1-2; 11 nucleotides align to TRBD1. From germline, CDR1 is MDHEN and CDR2 SYDVKM. There are 15 residues in the CDR3. Germline trimming cut 4 bases from V and 6 bases from J; bases unmatched to any gene: 7. The CDR3: CASSSGQGAWDGYTF. CDR3 bases: TGTGCCAGCAGTTCCGGACAGGGGGCATGGGATGGCTACACCTTC.

The rearrangement links TRBV7-3 to TRBJ2-5; 11 nucleotides align to TRBD2. Germline assignment: CDR1 SGHTA and CDR2 FQGTGA. The CDR3 is 15 residues long. V was pared by 6 bases and J by 5 bases, with 8 bases of the junction left unmatched. Here the CDR3 DNA reads TGTGCCAGCAGGACGACTAGCGGGACTATCGAGACCCAGTACTTC. This encodes CASRTTSGTIETQYF.

As to this clonotype: A clone one base away is much larger, so this may be a read error. The CDR3 carries no conserved terminal phenylalanine or tryptophan, so it likely arises from a read error. V and J are TRBV7-2 and TRBJ2-7; TRBD1 matches 7 bases. The CDR3 runs 15 residues. Germline assignment: CDR1 SGHTA and CDR2 FQGNSA. The V segment lost 4 bases and the J segment 0 bases; nucleotides outside the gene matches: 6. The CDR3 loop is CASSYTGEPSYEQYS. CDR3 nucleotide sequence: TGTGCCAGCAGCTACACAGGGGAGCCCTCCTACGAGCAGTACTCC.

This chain links TRBV29-1 with TRBJ2-3, with a tentative D call TRBD1 (5 bases). The CDR3 runs 14 residues. Germline values: CDR1 SQVTM, CDR2 ANQGSEA. V was trimmed by 8 bases and J by 0 bases, leaving 15 bases between them. CDR3 sequence (DNA): TGCAGCATCTTAGGACACCCGAGCACAGATACGCAGTATTTT. Translating gives CSILGHPSTDTQYF.

As for this clonotype: The final CDR3 position lacks the conserved phenylalanine or tryptophan, pointing to a likely read error. The DNA is left out, because the CDR3 cannot be placed on it with certainty; the CDR3 is given as TCRdb lists it. The chain recombines TRBV24-1 with TRBJ1-3. The CDR3 length is 14 residues, termini included. Germline values: CDR1 KGHDR, CDR2 SFDVKD. The CDR3 region is CATSGGRRPSTSGQ.